This T cell receptor (beta chain) came from a study of blood T cell repertoires in COVID-19. Study information: Samples taken during acute and convalescent COVID-19 were collected in the United States, Italy and Spain. T cells, B-cell-depleted T cells, or PBMCs supplied cDNA or gDNA.

The germline V gene has CDR1 KGHSH and CDR2 LQKENI. V trimming: 3 bases; J trimming: 1 base; junction bases outside the gene matches: 3. The CDR3 covers 15 residues. In the original processing: Cell counts per sample came from amplifying reference gene primers. Only in-frame clones appear in the TCRdb table, and some are missing; sequencing was by immunoSEQ multiplex PCR. V and J calls and clone size are copied from that table; D and trimming were computed from the DNA. The table shows 55,000 to 70,000 clones, with over 75% occurring only once. The receptor was isolated from a man in his sixties with active or convalescent COVID-19. The gene calls are TRBV18 and TRBJ1-1, with 9 bases aligning to TRBD1. The sequenced sample consisted of peripheral blood. CDR3 nucleotide sequence: TGTGCCAGCTCACCGACAGGGGGAACGAACACTGAAGCTTTCTTT. This encodes CASSPTGGTNTEAFF.